The present entry profiles one T cell receptor beta chain with its context. What it binds is unknown. One base away lies a much larger clone, so this may be a sequencing read error. This sample was included in a study of post-analysis software for immune sequencing data. Study summary: Progressive-relapsing, secondary progressive and relapsing-remitting multiple sclerosis were among the disease courses included. Overall study findings and caveats: Elevated frequency relative to controls characterized four or five TRBV segments in patients, TRBV5-6, TRBV5-1 and TRBV20-1 among them. Strong co-clustering by F measure was evident for samples that had been prepared in the same batch. The normalized Chao1 diversity of multiple sclerosis patients was significantly lower than that of controls.

This CDR3 region has 15 residues. Germline V lookup: CDR1 MNHEY, CDR2 SVGEGT. The TCR beta cDNA libraries carried unique molecular identifiers. Input of about 0.9 to 10 million T cells yielded around 460,000 cDNA molecules. In TCRdb, the PCR reads were re-called with MiXCR into one record per CDR3 protein. The sample has hundreds of thousands of distinct CDR3 sequences; around 34% are singletons. This sequence originates from a girl between 5 and 17 years old with multiple sclerosis. This rearrangement joins TRBV6-2 or TRBV6-3 to TRBJ2-1; D is unclear. The sample was blood. In DNA, the CDR3 is TGTGCCAGCAGTTTGTTATCGTCCACCTACAATGGGCAGTTCTTC. Its translation is CASSLLSSTYNGQFF.